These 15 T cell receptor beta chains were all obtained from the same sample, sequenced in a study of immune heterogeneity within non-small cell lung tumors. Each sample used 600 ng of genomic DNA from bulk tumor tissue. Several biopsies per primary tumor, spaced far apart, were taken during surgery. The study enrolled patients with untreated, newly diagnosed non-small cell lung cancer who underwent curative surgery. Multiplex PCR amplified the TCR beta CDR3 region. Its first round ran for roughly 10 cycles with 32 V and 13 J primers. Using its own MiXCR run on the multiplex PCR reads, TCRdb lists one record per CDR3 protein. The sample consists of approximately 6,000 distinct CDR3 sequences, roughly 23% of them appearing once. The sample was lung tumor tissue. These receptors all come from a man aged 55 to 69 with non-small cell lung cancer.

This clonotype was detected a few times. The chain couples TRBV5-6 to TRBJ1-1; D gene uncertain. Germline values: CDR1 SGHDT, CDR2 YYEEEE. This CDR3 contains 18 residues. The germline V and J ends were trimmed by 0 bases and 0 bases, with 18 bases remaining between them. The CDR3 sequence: CASSLVGLAEPMNTEAFF. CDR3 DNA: TGTGCCAGCAGCTTGGTGGGTTTGGCAGAACCTATGAACACTGAAGCTTTCTTT.

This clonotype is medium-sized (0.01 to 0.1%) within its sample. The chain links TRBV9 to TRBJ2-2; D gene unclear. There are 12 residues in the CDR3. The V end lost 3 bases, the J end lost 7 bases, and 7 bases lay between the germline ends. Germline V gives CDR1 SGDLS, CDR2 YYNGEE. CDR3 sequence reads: CASSESDGELFF. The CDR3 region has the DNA TGTGCCAGCAGCGAGTCGGACGGGGAGCTGTTTTTT. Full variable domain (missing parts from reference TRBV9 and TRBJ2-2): DSGVTQTPKHLITATGQRVTLRCSPRSGDLSVYWYQQSLDQGLQFLIQYYNGEERAKGNILERFSAQQFPDLHSELNLSSLELGDSALYFCASSESDGELFFGEGSRLTVL.

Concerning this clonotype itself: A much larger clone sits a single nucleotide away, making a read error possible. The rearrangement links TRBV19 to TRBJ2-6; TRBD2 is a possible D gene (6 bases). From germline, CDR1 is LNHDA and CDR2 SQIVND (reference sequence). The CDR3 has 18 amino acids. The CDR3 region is CVSSIWGRQFSGANVLTF. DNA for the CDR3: TGTGTCAGTAGTATATGGGGGAGGCAGTTCTCTGGGGCCAACGTCCTGACTTTC.

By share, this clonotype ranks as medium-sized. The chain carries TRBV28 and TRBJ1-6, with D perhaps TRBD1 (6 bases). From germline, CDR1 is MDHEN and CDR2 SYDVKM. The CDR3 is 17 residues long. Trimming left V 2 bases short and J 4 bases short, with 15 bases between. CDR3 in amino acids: CASSLRGQGRYNSPLHF. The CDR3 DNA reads TGTGCCAGCAGTTTAAGGGGCCAGGGGCGATATAATTCACCCCTCCACTTT.

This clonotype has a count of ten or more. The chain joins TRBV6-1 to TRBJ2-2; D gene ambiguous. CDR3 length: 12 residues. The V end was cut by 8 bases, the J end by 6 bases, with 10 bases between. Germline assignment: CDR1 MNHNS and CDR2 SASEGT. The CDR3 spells CASADLPGELFF. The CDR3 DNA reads TGTGCCAGCGCAGACTTACCCGGGGAGCTGTTTTTT.

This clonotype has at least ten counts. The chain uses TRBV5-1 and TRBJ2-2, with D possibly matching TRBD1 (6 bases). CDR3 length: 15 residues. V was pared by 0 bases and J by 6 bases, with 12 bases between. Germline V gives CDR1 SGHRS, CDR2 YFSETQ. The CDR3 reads CASSLGTQGAGELFF. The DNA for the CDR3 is TGCGCCAGCAGCTTGGGTACACAGGGAGCCGGGGAGCTGTTTTTT.

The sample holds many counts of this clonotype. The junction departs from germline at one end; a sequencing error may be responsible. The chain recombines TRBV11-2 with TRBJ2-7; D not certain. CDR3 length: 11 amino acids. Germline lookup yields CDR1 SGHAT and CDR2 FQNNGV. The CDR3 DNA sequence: TGTGCCAGCAGCTTAGATATCGAGCAGCACTTC. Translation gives CASSLDIEQHF.

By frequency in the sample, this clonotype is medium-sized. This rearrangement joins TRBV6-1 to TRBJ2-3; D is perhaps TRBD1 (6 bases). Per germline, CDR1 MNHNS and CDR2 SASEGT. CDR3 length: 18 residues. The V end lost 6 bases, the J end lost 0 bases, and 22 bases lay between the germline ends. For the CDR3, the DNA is TGTGCCAGCAGCGAACTTCCTCCTGGGACAATTAGCACAGATACGCAGTATTTT. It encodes CASSELPPGTISTDTQYF.

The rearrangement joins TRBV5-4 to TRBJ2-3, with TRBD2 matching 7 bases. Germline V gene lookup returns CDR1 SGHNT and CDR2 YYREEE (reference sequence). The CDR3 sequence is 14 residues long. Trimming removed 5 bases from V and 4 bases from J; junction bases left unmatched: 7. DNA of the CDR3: TGTGCCAGCAGATCCGGGACTATTTCAGATACGCAGTATTTT. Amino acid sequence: CASRSGTISDTQYF.

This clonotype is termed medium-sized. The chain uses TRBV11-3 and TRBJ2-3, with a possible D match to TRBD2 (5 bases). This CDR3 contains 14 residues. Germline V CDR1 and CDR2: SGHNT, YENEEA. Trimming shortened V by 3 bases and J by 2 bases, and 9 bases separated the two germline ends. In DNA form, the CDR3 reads TGTGCCAGCAGCTTGGGAGCGGCCACAGATACGCAGTATTTT. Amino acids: CASSLGAATDTQYF.

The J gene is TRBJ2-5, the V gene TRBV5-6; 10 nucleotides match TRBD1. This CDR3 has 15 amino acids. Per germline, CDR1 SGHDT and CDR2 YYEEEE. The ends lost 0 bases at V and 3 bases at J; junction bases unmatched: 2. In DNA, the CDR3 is TGTGCCAGCAGCTTGGCCGGACAGGGGGAAGAGACCCAGTACTTC. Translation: CASSLAGQGEETQYF.

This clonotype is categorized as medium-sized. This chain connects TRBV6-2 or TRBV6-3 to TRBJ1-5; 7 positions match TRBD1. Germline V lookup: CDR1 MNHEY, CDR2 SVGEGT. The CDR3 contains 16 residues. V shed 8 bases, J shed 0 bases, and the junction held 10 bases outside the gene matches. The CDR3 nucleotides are TGTGCCAGCCGGTCCGACAGGGTTAATAGCAATCAGCCCCAGCATTTT. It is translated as CASRSDRVNSNQPQHF.

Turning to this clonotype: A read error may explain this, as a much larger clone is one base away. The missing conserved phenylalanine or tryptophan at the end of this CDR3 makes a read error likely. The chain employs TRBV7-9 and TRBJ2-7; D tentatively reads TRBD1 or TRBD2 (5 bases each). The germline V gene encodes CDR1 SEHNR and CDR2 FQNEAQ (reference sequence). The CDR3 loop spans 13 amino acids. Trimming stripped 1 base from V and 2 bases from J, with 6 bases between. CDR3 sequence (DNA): TGTGCCAGCAGCTTAGGGGGGACCTACGAGCAGTACTTG. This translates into CASSLGGTYEQYL.

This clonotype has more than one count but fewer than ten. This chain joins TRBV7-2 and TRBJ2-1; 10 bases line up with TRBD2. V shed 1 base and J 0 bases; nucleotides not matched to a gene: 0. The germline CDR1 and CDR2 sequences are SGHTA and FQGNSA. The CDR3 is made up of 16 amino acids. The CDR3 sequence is CASSLGLAGSYNEQFF. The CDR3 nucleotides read TGTGCCAGCAGCTTAGGACTAGCGGGCTCCTACAATGAGCAGTTCTTC.

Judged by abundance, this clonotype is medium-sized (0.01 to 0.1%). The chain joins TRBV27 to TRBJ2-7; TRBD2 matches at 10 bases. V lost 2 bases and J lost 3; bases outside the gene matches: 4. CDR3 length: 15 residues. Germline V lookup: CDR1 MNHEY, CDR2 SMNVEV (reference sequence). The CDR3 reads CASSLRLAGVYEQYF. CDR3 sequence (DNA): TGTGCCAGCAGTTTACGGCTAGCGGGAGTCTACGAGCAGTACTTC.